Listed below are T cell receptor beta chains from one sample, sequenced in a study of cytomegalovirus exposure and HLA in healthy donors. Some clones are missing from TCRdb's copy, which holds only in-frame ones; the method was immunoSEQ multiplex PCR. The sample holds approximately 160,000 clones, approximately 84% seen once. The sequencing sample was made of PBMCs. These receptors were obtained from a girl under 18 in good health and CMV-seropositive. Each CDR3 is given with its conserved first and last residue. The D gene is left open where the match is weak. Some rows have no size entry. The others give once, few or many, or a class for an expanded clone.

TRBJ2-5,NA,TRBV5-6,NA,CASSLTGRMETQYF,TGTGCCAGCAGCTTAACAGGGCGAATGGAGACCCAGTACTTC
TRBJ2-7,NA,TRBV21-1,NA,CASSMGRDRSSYEQYF,TGTGCCAGCAGCATGGGGCGGGACAGGAGCTCCTACGAGCAGTACTTC
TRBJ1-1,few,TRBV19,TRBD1,CASSILPGQGNTEAFF,TGTGCCAGTAGTATCCTGCCGGGACAGGGAAACACTGAAGCTTTCTTT
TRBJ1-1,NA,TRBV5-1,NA,CASSLSNTEAFF,TGCGCCAGCAGCTTATCTAACACTGAAGCTTTCTTT
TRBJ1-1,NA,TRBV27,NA,CASSLSNQGTEAFF,TGTGCCAGCAGTTTATCAAACCAGGGGACTGAAGCTTTCTTT
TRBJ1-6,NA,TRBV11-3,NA,CASSLEDSRRYSPLHF,TGTGCCAGCAGCTTGGAGGACTCAAGGCGGTATTCACCCCTCCACTTT
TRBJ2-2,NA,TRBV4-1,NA,CASSQRGGLTGELFF,TGCGCCAGCAGCCAAAGGGGGGGCTTGACCGGGGAGCTGTTTTTT
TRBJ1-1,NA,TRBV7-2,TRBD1,CASSPPGTGILMNTEAFF,TGTGCCAGCAGCCCTCCAGGGACAGGGATCCTCATGAACACTGAAGCTTTCTTT
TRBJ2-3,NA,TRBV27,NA,CASSLSPETSTDTQYF,TGTGCCAGCAGTTTATCTCCCGAGACTAGCACAGATACGCAGTATTTT
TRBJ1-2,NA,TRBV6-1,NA,CASSSQSYRGYTF,TGTGCCAGCAGTTCTCAAAGCTACCGTGGCTACACCTTC
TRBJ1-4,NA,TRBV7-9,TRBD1,CASSLVAGGNEKLFF,TGTGCCAGCAGCTTAGTGGCAGGGGGAAATGAAAAACTGTTTTTT
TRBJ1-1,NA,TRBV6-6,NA,CASSYSQGDTEAFF,TGTGCCAGCAGTTACTCGCAAGGGGACACTGAAGCTTTCTTT
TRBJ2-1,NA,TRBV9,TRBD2,CASSVEGLAGPGDEQFF,TGTGCCAGCAGCGTAGAGGGACTAGCGGGGCCCGGGGATGAGCAGTTCTTC
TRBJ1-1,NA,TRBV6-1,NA,CASSETHDREAFF,TGTGCCAGCAGTGAGACCCACGACAGGGAAGCTTTCTTT
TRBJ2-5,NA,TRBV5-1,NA,CASSLEGVLTQYF,TGCGCCAGCAGCTTGGAGGGGGTTCTGACCCAGTACTTC
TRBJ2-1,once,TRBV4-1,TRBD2,CASSFTSGGRGDEQFF,TGCGCCAGCAGCTTCACTAGCGGGGGGCGGGGGGATGAGCAGTTCTTC
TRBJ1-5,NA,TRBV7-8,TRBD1,CASTHWTGDQPQHF,TGTGCCAGCACCCACTGGACAGGGGATCAGCCCCAGCATTTT
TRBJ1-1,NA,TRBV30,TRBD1,CAWSTRDSLNTEAFF,TGTGCCTGGAGTACTCGGGACAGCTTGAACACTGAAGCTTTCTTT
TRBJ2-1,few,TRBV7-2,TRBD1,CASSLVQGYYNEQFF,TGTGCCAGCAGCTTAGTACAGGGGTACTACAATGAGCAGTTCTTC
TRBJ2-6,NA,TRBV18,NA,CASSRGAGHAGANVLTF,TGTGCCAGCTCACGCGGAGCGGGACACGCTGGGGCCAACGTCCTGACTTTC
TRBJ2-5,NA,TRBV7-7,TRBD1,CASSFLDRGHGETQYF,TGTGCTAGCAGCTTTCTGGACAGGGGGCATGGGGAGACCCAGTACTTC
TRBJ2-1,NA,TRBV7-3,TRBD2,CASSQGLAGSHEQFF,TGTGCCAGCAGCCAGGGACTAGCGGGGTCCCATGAGCAGTTCTTC
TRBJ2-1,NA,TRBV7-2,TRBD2,CASPTGGGSYNEQFF,TGTGCCAGCCCCACTGGCGGGGGGTCCTACAATGAGCAGTTCTTC
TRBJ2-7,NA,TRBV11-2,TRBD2,CASSWGLAGGGSYEQYF,TGTGCCAGCAGCTGGGGACTAGCGGGAGGAGGCTCCTACGAGCAGTACTTC
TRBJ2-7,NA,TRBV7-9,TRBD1,CASSHSTGEYEQYF,TGTGCCAGCAGCCACTCGACAGGGGAATACGAGCAGTACTTC
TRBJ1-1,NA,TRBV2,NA,CASSDRREDTEAFF,TGTGCCAGCAGTGATAGGAGGGAGGACACTGAAGCTTTCTTT
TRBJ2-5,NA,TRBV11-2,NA,CASSLIRETQYF,TGTGCCAGCAGCTTAATACGGGAGACCCAGTACTTC
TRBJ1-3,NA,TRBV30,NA,CACDTESSGNTIYF,TGTGCCTGCGATACAGAGAGCTCTGGAAACACCATATATTTT
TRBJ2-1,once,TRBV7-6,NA,CASSLAGRDYNEQFF,TGTGCCAGCAGCTTAGCGGGCAGGGATTACAATGAGCAGTTCTTC
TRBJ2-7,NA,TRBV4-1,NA,CASSQLTTYEQYF,TGCGCCAGCAGCCAGCTTACAACCTACGAGCAGTACTTC
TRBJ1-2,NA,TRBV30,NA,CAWSVPNRVYGYTF,TGTGCCTGGAGTGTACCTAACAGGGTCTATGGCTACACCTTC
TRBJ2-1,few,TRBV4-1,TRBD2,CASSQELGGVEEQFF,TGCGCCAGCAGCCAAGAATTGGGAGGGGTGGAGGAGCAGTTCTTC
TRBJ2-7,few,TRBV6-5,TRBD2,CASSFGGLAGGEQYF,TGTGCCAGCAGTTTTGGCGGACTAGCGGGGGGAGAGCAGTACTTC
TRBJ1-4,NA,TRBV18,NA,CASSPRAGPPSEVFF,TGTGCCAGCTCACCACGGGCAGGGCCTCCATCAGAGGTGTTTTTT
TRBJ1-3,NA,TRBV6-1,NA,CASSGLGTISGNTIYF,TGTGCCAGCAGTGGGTTAGGGACAATTTCTGGAAACACCATATATTTT
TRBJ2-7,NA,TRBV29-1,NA,CSVVNQGSYEQYF,TGCAGCGTTGTTAATCAGGGGTCCTACGAGCAGTACTTC
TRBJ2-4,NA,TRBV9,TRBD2,CASSVGTGGENIQYF,TGTGCCAGCAGCGTGGGGACCGGGGGGGAAAACATTCAGTACTTC
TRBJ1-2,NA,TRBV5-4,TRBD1,CASSLADRAGGYTF,TGTGCCAGCAGCTTGGCGGACAGGGCAGGGGGCTACACCTTC